The 5 T cell receptor beta chains presented below share a single source sample, sequenced in a study of OX40 agonist ivuxolimab in advanced cancers. This table comes from immunoSEQ multiplex PCR, and its TCRdb copy is limited to in-frame clones, with some not included. Of roughly 53,000 clones listed, approximately 90% are singletons. This specimen consisted of CD4+ or CD8+ T cells sorted from blood, obtained in a trial of the OX40 agonist ivuxolimab. Source of these receptors: an adult with an advanced solid tumor such as melanoma, head and neck, liver or kidney cancer.

This clone has just a few counts. The chain uses TRBV4-2 and TRBJ1-6; 7 nucleotides line up with TRBD1. V shed 4 bases, J shed 0 bases, and the junction held 15 bases outside the gene matches. The CDR3 contains 20 residues. Germline CDR1 reads LGHNA; CDR2 reads YNFKEQ. The CDR3 region has the DNA TGTGCCAGCAGCCGGACAGGTCCGGTGGGCCAAAGCTCCTATAATTCACCCCTCCACTTT. Protein sequence: CASSRTGPVGQSSYNSPLHF.

The rearrangement uses TRBV28 and TRBJ1-2; D might be TRBD1 (5 bases). The CDR3 length is 14 residues. V gave up 8 bases and J gave up 8 bases, with 21 bases separating them. Per germline, CDR1 MDHEN and CDR2 SYDVKM. DNA for the CDR3: TGTGCCAGCTTCCCGGCAGGGTTCGGAAAGGGCTACACCTTC. This translates into CASFPAGFGKGYTF.

The gene calls are TRBV7-8 and TRBJ1-4; D not resolved. The germline V gene has CDR1 SGHVS and CDR2 FQNEAQ. V dropped 5 bases and J dropped 12 bases, with 16 bases sitting between them. CDR3 size: 13 residues. The CDR3 nucleotides read TGTGCCAGCAGCCCACTCCAGGTGGGCGAACTGTTTTTT. As protein: CASSPLQVGELFF.

The rearrangement uses TRBV11-2 and TRBJ2-7, with TRBD2 identical over 8 bases. This CDR3 contains 12 residues. CDR1 SGHAT and CDR2 FQNNGV come from the germline V gene. The trim removed 6 bases at V and 6 bases at J, leaving 4 bases unmatched. The CDR3 here is CASRSTSGEQYF. The CDR3 region has the DNA TGTGCCAGCAGATCCACTAGCGGCGAGCAGTACTTC.

The chain employs TRBV19 and TRBJ2-1; possibly TRBD2 for D (6 bases). The CDR3 has 14 amino acids. Per germline, CDR1 LNHDA and CDR2 SQIVND (reference sequence). The ends were cut back, 1 base at V and 9 bases at J, with 13 bases in the middle. CDR3 amino acids: CASSIAAGRSEQFF. The DNA for the CDR3 is TGTGCCAGTAGTATAGCGGCGGGGCGTAGTGAGCAGTTCTTC.